A selection of T cell receptor beta chains follows, all from one sample in a study of blood T cell repertoires in COVID-19. Assay: immunoSEQ multiplex PCR; the TCRdb copy retains only in-frame clones and omits some. The sample yields 85,000 to 100,000 clones, around 90% seen once. The sequenced material came from peripheral blood. Receptor source: a man aged 50-60 years with COVID-19, enrolled during active disease. Each CDR3 is given with its conserved first and last residue. A D gene is named only where the DNA matches it firmly. Clone size is shown for a subset of rows, as once, few, many or a class of expanded clone.

d_gene,abundance,j_gene,v_gene,len,CDR3aa,CDR3nt
TRBD1,NA,TRBJ1-2,TRBV18,17,CASSPGQGPITNYGYTF,TGTGCCAGCTCACCGGGACAGGGGCCAATTACTAACTATGGCTACACCTTC
NA,NA,TRBJ1-5,TRBV12-3/TRBV12-4,13,CASSLTVNQPQHF,TGTGCCAGCAGTTTAACAGTTAATCAGCCCCAGCATTTT
NA,NA,TRBJ1-2,TRBV6-1,14,CASSEVLGDSGYTF,TGTGCCAGCAGTGAAGTTCTAGGCGATTCAGGCTACACCTTC
NA,NA,TRBJ2-7,TRBV3-1/TRBV3-2,15,CASSQDPGYSWEQYF,TGTGCCAGCAGCCAAGATCCAGGATACTCTTGGGAGCAGTACTTC
TRBD1,few,TRBJ1-1,TRBV19,13,CASHRGLNTEAFF,TGTGCCAGCCACAGGGGATTGAACACTGAAGCTTTCTTT
TRBD1,few,TRBJ1-2,TRBV7-3,14,CASSLSGQGYGYTF,TGTGCCAGCAGCTTAAGCGGACAGGGGTATGGCTACACCTTC
TRBD1,NA,TRBJ1-2,TRBV9,15,CASSVGQGATYGYTF,TGTGCCAGCAGCGTCGGACAGGGCGCGACCTATGGCTACACCTTC
TRBD2,NA,TRBJ2-1,TRBV10-3,15,CAISDRTSGGSEQFF,TGTGCCATCAGTGACCGGACTAGCGGGGGGTCTGAGCAGTTCTTC
NA,NA,TRBJ1-1,TRBV5-1,14,CASSLAVRNTEAFF,TGCGCCAGCAGCTTGGCCGTCAGGAACACTGAAGCTTTCTTT
TRBD1,NA,TRBJ1-4,TRBV5-4,17,CASSRGTGGGGNEKLFF,TGTGCCAGCAGCAGGGGGACAGGGGGCGGCGGTAATGAAAAACTGTTTTTT
NA,once,TRBJ2-3,TRBV5-4,14,CASSLDLASGTQYF,TGTGCCAGCAGCTTGGACCTAGCGTCGGGTACGCAGTATTTT
NA,NA,TRBJ1-3,TRBV5-1,15,CASSVTGNSGNTIYF,TGCGCCAGCAGCGTAACAGGGAACTCTGGAAACACCATATATTTT
NA,few,TRBJ1-2,TRBV19,16,CASSSHLNLGVYGYTF,TGTGCCAGTAGTAGTCACCTAAACCTTGGAGTCTATGGCTACACCTTC
NA,NA,TRBJ2-7,TRBV28,13,CASSFPNSYEQYF,TGTGCCAGCAGTTTCCCCAATAGTTACGAGCAGTACTTC
NA,NA,TRBJ1-5,TRBV5-4,14,CASSLMGSGQPQHF,TGTGCCAGCAGCTTGATGGGGAGCGGACAGCCCCAGCATTTT
NA,NA,TRBJ2-1,TRBV7-9,12,CASSLVRNEQFF,TGTGCCAGCAGCTTAGTCAGGAATGAGCAGTTCTTC
TRBD1,once,TRBJ2-1,TRBV19,15,CASSLQGRVYNEQFF,TGTGCCAGTAGTCTACAGGGGAGAGTCTACAATGAGCAGTTCTTC
NA,NA,TRBJ1-6,TRBV6-5,15,CASTRGETYNSPLHF,TGTGCCTCAACCCGGGGGGAGACCTATAATTCACCCCTCCACTTT
TRBD1,NA,TRBJ1-3,TRBV30,14,CAWDLQGAGNTIYF,TGTGCCTGGGACCTACAGGGGGCTGGAAACACCATATATTTT
TRBD2,NA,TRBJ2-5,TRBV11-2,15,CASTSSGGIFETQYF,TGTGCCAGCACCTCTAGCGGGGGGATATTTGAGACCCAGTACTTC
TRBD2,NA,TRBJ2-1,TRBV2,16,CASSLGSGLAGVKQFF,TGTGCCAGCAGTTTGGGGTCGGGACTAGCGGGGGTAAAGCAGTTCTTC
NA,NA,TRBJ1-4,TRBV4-2,15,CASSQGPGENEKLFF,TGTGCCAGCAGCCAAGGGCCAGGGGAAAATGAAAAACTGTTTTTT
NA,few,TRBJ1-2,TRBV10-3,15,CAISVGQTADSGYTF,TGTGCCATCAGTGTAGGACAGACGGCGGATAGTGGCTACACCTTC
NA,NA,TRBJ1-1,TRBV27,15,CASSYTGPRMSEAFF,TGTGCCAGCAGTTATACAGGGCCCCGTATGTCTGAAGCTTTCTTT
NA,NA,TRBJ2-1,TRBV7-2,15,CASSVRGASYNEQFF,TGTGCCAGCAGCGTGCGGGGAGCCTCCTACAATGAGCAGTTCTTC
NA,once,TRBJ2-7,TRBV28,13,CASSLPPGYEQYF,TGTGCCAGCAGTTTGCCCCCGGGGTACGAGCAGTACTTC
TRBD1,NA,TRBJ2-2,TRBV5-5,16,CASTPGTGANTGELFF,TGTGCCAGCACCCCGGGGACAGGCGCCAACACCGGGGAGCTGTTTTTT
NA,NA,TRBJ1-5,TRBV30,13,CAWSGGRSQPQHF,TGTGCCTGGAGTGGGGGGAGGTCTCAGCCCCAGCATTTT
TRBD1,once,TRBJ2-7,TRBV14,16,CASSPRDRRRTYEQYF,TGTGCCAGCAGCCCCAGGGACAGGAGGCGAACCTACGAGCAGTACTTC
NA,NA,TRBJ2-7,TRBV28,17,CASRTRQTFPNRHEQYF,TGTGCCAGCAGGACTCGACAGACCTTCCCTAACCGTCACGAGCAGTACTTC
NA,NA,TRBJ1-2,TRBV9,14,CASSVAGLGYGYTF,TGTGCCAGCAGCGTAGCCGGGTTGGGCTATGGCTACACCTTC
TRBD1,NA,TRBJ2-7,TRBV7-8,14,CASSYRTGPHEQYF,TGTGCCAGCAGCTACAGGACAGGCCCCCACGAGCAGTACTTC
NA,NA,TRBJ2-7,TRBV25-1,13,CASRGQLTYEQYF,TGTGCCAGCAGAGGACAGCTAACCTACGAGCAGTACTTC
NA,NA,TRBJ1-4,TRBV18,14,CASSPLGSGEKLFF,TGTGCCAGCTCACCGTTGGGGAGCGGCGAAAAACTGTTTTTT
NA,NA,TRBJ2-7,TRBV18,12,CASSDWGNEQYF,TGTGCCAGCTCTGACTGGGGCAACGAGCAGTACTTC
TRBD1,NA,TRBJ1-5,TRBV6-1,15,CASSKPGTGVQPQHF,TGTGCCAGCAGTAAACCCGGGACAGGGGTTCAGCCCCAGCATTTT
TRBD2,NA,TRBJ2-4,TRBV27,12,CASRPAGGVWYF,TGTGCCAGCAGGCCCGCGGGGGGGGTATGGTACTTC
NA,NA,TRBJ2-2,TRBV4-1,15,CASSQVPGSGGELFF,TGCGCCAGCAGCCAAGTCCCGGGTAGTGGCGGGGAGCTGTTTTTT
NA,few,TRBJ1-6,TRBV5-1,14,CASSLTGGDSPLHF,TGCGCCAGCAGCTTGACAGGAGGGGATTCACCCCTCCACTTT